This T cell receptor beta chain stems from a study of blood T cell repertoires in COVID-19. Under the authors' procedure: Scientists estimated how many nucleated cells there were by amplifying reference gene primers. TCRdb keeps only in-frame clones here, not all; method: immunoSEQ multiplex PCR. From that table come the V and J calls and clone size; the DNA was used to work out D and trimming. In the table there are about 130,000 clones, roughly 90% of which are singletons. The germline gives CDR1 SGHAT, CDR2 FQNNGV. CDR3 length equals 12 residues. V was pared by 2 bases and J by 6 bases, with 6 bases between.

The receptor comes from a man between 60 and 70 years old with active or convalescent COVID-19. The sample was peripheral blood. The J gene is TRBJ2-3, the V gene TRBV11-2; D perhaps matches TRBD2 (5 bases). Here the CDR3 reads CASSLKRDTQYF. In nucleotides, the CDR3 is TGTGCCAGCAGCTTAAAGCGGGATACGCAGTATTTT.